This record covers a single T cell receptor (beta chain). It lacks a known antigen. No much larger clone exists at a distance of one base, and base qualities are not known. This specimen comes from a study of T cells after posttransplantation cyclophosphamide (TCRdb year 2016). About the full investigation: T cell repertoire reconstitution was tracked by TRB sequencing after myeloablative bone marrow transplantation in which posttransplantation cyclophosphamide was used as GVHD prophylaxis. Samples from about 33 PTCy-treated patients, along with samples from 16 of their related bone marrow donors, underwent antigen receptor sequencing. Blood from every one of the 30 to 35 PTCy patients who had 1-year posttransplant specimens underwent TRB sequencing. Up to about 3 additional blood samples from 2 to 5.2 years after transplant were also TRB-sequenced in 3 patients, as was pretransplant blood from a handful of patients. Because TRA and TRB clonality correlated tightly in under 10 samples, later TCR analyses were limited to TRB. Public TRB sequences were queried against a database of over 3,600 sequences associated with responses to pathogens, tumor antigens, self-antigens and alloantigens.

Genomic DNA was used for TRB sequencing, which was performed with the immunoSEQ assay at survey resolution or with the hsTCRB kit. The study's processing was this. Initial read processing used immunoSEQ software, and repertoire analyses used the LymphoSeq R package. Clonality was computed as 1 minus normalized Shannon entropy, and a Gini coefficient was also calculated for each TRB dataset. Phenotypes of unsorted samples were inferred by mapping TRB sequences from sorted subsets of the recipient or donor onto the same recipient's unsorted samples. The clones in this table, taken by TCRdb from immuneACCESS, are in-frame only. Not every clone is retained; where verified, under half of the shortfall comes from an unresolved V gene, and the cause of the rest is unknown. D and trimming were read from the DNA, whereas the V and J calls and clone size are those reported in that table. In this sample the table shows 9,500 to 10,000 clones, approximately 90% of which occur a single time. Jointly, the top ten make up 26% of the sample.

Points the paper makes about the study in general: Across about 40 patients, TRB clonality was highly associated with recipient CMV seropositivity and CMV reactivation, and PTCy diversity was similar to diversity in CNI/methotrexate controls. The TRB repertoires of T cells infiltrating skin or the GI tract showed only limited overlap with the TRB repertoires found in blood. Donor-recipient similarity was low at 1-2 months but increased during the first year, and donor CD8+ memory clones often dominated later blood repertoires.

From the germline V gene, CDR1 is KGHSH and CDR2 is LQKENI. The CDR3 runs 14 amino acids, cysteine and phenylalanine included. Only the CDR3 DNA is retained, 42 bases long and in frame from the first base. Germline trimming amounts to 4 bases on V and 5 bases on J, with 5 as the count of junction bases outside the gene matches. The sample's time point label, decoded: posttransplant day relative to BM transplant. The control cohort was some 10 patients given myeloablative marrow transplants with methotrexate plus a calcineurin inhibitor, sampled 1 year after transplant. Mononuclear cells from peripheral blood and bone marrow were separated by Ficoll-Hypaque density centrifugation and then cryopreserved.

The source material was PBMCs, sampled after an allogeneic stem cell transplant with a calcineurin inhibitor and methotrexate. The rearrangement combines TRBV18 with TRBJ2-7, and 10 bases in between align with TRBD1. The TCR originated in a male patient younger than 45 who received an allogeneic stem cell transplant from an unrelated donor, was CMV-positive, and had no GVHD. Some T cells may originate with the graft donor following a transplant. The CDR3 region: CASSLRDRGNEQYF. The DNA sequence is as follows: TGTGCCAGCTCACTCCGGGACAGGGGCAACGAGCAGTACTTC.